A single sample is the source of the 19 T cell receptor beta chains below, sequenced in a study of CD8+ T cells in alopecia areata. RNA was extracted and reverse transcribed into cDNA as the sequencing template. Produced via immunoSEQ multiplex PCR; TCRdb's table is partial and in-frame only. The table lists some 5,000 clones, 60% to 70% of them singletons. Samples from alopecia areata patients were lesional scalp punch biopsies and peripheral blood. This specimen consisted of skin, obtained at week 0. Receptors were obtained from a human donor with alopecia areata.

The gene calls are TRBV6-5 and TRBJ2-1; 9 bases agree with TRBD2. J was trimmed by 4 bases and V by 7 bases; bases with no gene match: 2. Germline V lookup: CDR1 MNHEY, CDR2 SVGAGI. The CDR3 spans 13 residues. The CDR3 coding sequence is TGTGCCAGCAAAGCGGGGGGATACAATGAGCAGTTCTTC. It codes for CASKAGGYNEQFF.

The rearrangement links TRBV6-5 to TRBJ1-1; no firm D call. The CDR3 is 12 amino acids. Between the trimmed V and J ends, which lost 7 bases and 1 base, there was a span of 7 bases. Germline CDR1 is MNHEY and CDR2 is SVGAGI. Here the CDR3 DNA reads TGTGCCAGCAATAAGGGGAACACTGAAGCTTTCTTT. Its protein is CASNKGNTEAFF.

The chain joins TRBV6-5 to TRBJ2-5; 14 bases are shared with TRBD2. Trimming cost V 5 bases and J 4 bases; bases outside gene matches: 3. The CDR3 has 15 amino acids. CDR1 is MNHEY, CDR2 SVGAGI, per germline. The CDR3 nucleotides are TGTGCCAGCAGTCCCGGGACTAGCGGGGGAGAGACCCAGTACTTC. Its protein product is CASSPGTSGGETQYF.

This rearrangement joins TRBV18 to TRBJ2-2; unclear D gene. V lost 2 bases, J lost 1 base, and 8 bases lay in between. CDR3 length: 15 amino acids. Germline assignment: CDR1 KGHSH and CDR2 LQKENI. The CDR3 sequence: CASSPWGWNTGELFF. CDR3 bases: TGTGCCAGCTCACCATGGGGATGGAACACCGGGGAGCTGTTTTTT.

As DNA, the CDR3 is TGCGCCAGCAACCCAGGATTCGACAGGGTGGCCGAGAGCTCTGGCTACACCTTC. Residues: CASNPGFDRVAESSGYTF. The chain links TRBV5-1 to TRBJ1-2; 7 nucleotides line up with TRBD1. This CDR3 spans 18 amino acids. The V gene end was trimmed by 6 bases and the J gene end by 7 bases; junction bases not matched to a gene: 24. The germline V gene encodes CDR1 SGHRS and CDR2 YFSETQ.

V gene TRBV19 combines with J gene TRBJ1-4; D unresolved. Trimming pared 3 bases from V and 8 bases from J, leaving 22 bases between. CDR1 and CDR2 from the germline V gene are LNHDA and SQIVND (reference sequence). The CDR3 contains 17 residues. The CDR3 DNA reads as TGTGCCAGTAGTATTTTACCGGGCCGAGGGAGTTCAGAAAAACTGTTTTTT. As protein: CASSILPGRGSSEKLFF. Using reference TRBV19 and TRBJ1-4 for the parts outside the CDR3, the full variable domain is DGGITQSPKYLFRKEGQNVTLSCEQNLNHDAMYWYRQDPGQGLRLIYYSQIVNDFQKGDIAEGYSVSREKKESFPLTVTSAQKNPTAFYLCASSILPGRGSSEKLFFGSGTQLSVL.

The chain is built from TRBV5-1 and TRBJ1-2; TRBD1 might be the D (5 bases). V lost 1 base, J lost 3 bases, and 10 bases lay in between. The CDR3 loop spans 14 amino acids. CDR1 is SGHRS, CDR2 YFSETQ, per germline. The CDR3 sequence: CASSLSQGHYGYTF. The DNA of the CDR3 is TGCGCCAGCAGCTTGAGTCAGGGACACTATGGCTACACCTTC.

This chain links TRBV6-1 with TRBJ1-2; 11 bases are a match to TRBD1. The CDR3 loop spans 15 amino acids. V was pared by 7 bases and J by 3 bases, with 7 bases of the junction left unmatched. CDR1 is MNHNS and CDR2 is SASEGT in the germline V gene. CDR3 loop: CASKLDRGPDYGYTF. The CDR3 nucleotides read TGTGCCAGCAAATTGGACAGGGGGCCTGACTATGGCTACACCTTC.

The rearrangement joins TRBV7-3 to TRBJ2-2; weak D call: TRBD1 (8 bases). The CDR3 extends over 17 amino acids. Trimming shortened V by 5 bases and J by 5 bases, and 21 bases separated the two germline ends. Germline V gene lookup returns CDR1 SGHTA and CDR2 FQGTGA. This CDR3 is CASSPGRTGRSTGELFF. CDR3 DNA: TGTGCCAGCAGCCCCGGGAGGACAGGGCGGAGTACCGGGGAGCTGTTTTTT.

This rearrangement joins TRBV28 to TRBJ1-2; a weak D match, TRBD1 (5 bases). In germline, CDR1 is MDHEN, CDR2 SYDVKM. V was pared by 5 bases and J by 6 bases, with 10 bases between. The CDR3 length is 12 residues. CDR3 sequence reads: CASSIPRDGYTF. CDR3 sequence (DNA): TGTGCCAGCAGTATTCCCAGGGATGGCTACACCTTC.

The chain combines TRBV6-5 with TRBJ2-7; D is ambiguous. CDR1 and CDR2 (germline): MNHEY, SVGAGI. Trimming left V 6 bases short and J 2 bases short, with 8 bases between. The CDR3 has 12 residues. The CDR3: CASRSRTYEQYF. For the CDR3, the DNA is TGTGCCAGCAGGTCCCGGACCTACGAGCAGTACTTC.

This clone has only a few counts. The V gene is TRBV2, the J gene TRBJ2-1; D not resolved. Germline loops: CDR1 SNHLY, CDR2 FYNNEI. The V end lost 4 bases, the J end lost 5 bases, and 6 bases lay between the germline ends. The CDR3 sequence is 12 residues long. CDR3 region: CASSARNNEQFF. For the CDR3, the DNA is TGTGCCAGCAGTGCCCGGAACAATGAGCAGTTCTTC.

J is TRBJ2-2 and V is TRBV5-1, with D possibly TRBD1 on 6 matching bases. This CDR3 is 14 amino acids long. From germline, CDR1 is SGHRS and CDR2 YFSETQ. V lost 3 bases, J lost 3 bases, and 9 bases lay in between. The CDR3 sequence is CASSSGTHTGELFF. The CDR3 bases are TGCGCCAGCAGCTCCGGGACACACACCGGGGAGCTGTTTTTT.

The rearrangement joins TRBV10-3 to TRBJ1-2; TRBD1 matches at 7 bases. With V trimmed by 5 bases and J by 4 bases, 7 bases remained unmatched. Germline values: CDR1 ENHRY, CDR2 SYGVKD. The CDR3 extends over 14 amino acids. The CDR3 DNA reads as TGTGCCATCAGTCGGGGACAGCAGGGCTATGGCTACACCTTC. This encodes CAISRGQQGYGYTF.

The chain uses TRBV12-5 and TRBJ2-7; the D gene could be TRBD1 or TRBD2 (5 bases each). The V gene lost 5 bases and the J gene lost 0 bases, with 11 bases spanning the gap. CDR1 is LGHNT, CDR2 FRNRAP, per germline. This CDR3 has 14 amino acids. The CDR3 DNA sequence: TGTGCTAGTGGTGGTCCGGGGACCTCCTACGAGCAGTACTTC. Amino acids: CASGGPGTSYEQYF.

The genes are TRBV4-2 and TRBJ2-1; D is perhaps TRBD2 (6 bases). Germline CDR1 LGHNA, CDR2 YNFKEQ. The CDR3 sequence is 13 residues long. V was cut by 11 bases and J by 3 bases, with 14 bases left in between. The CDR3 nucleotides are TGTGCCTTCGGGAGCGGGTACTACAATGAGCAGTTCTTC. It codes for CAFGSGYYNEQFF.

This clone has a handful of counts. This sequence joins TRBV25-1 and TRBJ1-6; unclear D gene. From germline, CDR1 is MGHDK and CDR2 SYGVNS. The CDR3 extends over 10 amino acids. Trimming removed 3 bases from V and 9 bases from J, with 0 bases in between. The CDR3 sequence: CASSDSPLHF. Here the CDR3 DNA reads TGTGCCAGCAGTGATTCACCCCTCCACTTT.

This clone showed up just once. This chain connects TRBV2 to TRBJ2-7; possibly TRBD1 or TRBD2 for D (5 bases each). The CDR3 has 15 residues. V was shortened by 6 bases and J by 4 bases, with 19 bases between the two germline ends. Germline V lookup: CDR1 SNHLY, CDR2 FYNNEI. The CDR3 nucleotides read TGTGCCAGCAGCCGTTCTGGGACGCCGTTTTACGAGCAGTACTTC. This encodes CASSRSGTPFYEQYF.

V is TRBV2 and J is TRBJ2-2; possibly TRBD1 for D (5 bases). V lost 7 bases, J lost 8 bases, and 14 bases lay in between. CDR1 SNHLY and CDR2 FYNNEI come from the germline V gene. CDR3 length equals 13 residues. Here the CDR3 DNA reads TGTGCCAGCAAAACAGGCCTCCGTGGGGAGCTGTTTTTT. Translation gives CASKTGLRGELFF.